This TCR beta chain is from a study of shared clonotypes between healthy human individuals. Study-wide results and limits: Estimated clonotype richness was generally higher in naive than memory subsets.

About this clone itself: Its antigen remains unknown.

Sequenced by immunoSEQ multiplex PCR; TCRdb stores in-frame clones only, minus some. This sample has over a million clones, with roughly 96% found just once. This receptor was obtained from a man aged 25 to 40 in good health. Sequenced input: naive CD4+ T cells sorted from blood. The subset is: CD45RA+ positively selected.

The CDR3 region is CASSLRGQGWTGELFF. The CDR3, as DNA: TGCGCCAGCAGCCTCCGGGGACAGGGCTGGACCGGGGAGCTGTTTTTT. The chain employs TRBV4-3 and TRBJ2-2; 9 bases map to TRBD1. V was pared by 4 bases and J by 5 bases, with 8 bases of the junction left unmatched. Germline V gene lookup returns CDR1 LGHNA and CDR2 YSLEER. This CDR3 is built from 16 residues.